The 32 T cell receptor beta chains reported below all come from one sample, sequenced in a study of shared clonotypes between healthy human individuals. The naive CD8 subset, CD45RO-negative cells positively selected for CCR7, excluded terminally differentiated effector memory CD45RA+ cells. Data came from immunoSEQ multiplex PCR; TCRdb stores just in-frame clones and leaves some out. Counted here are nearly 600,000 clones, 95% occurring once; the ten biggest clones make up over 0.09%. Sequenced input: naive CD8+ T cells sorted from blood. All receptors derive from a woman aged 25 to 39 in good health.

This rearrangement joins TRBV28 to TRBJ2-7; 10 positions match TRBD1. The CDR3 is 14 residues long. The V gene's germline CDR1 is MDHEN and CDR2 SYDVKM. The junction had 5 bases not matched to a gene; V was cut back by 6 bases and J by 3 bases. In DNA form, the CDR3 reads TGTGCCAGCAGCGTGACAGGGGGCAACTACGAGCAGTACTTC. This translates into CASSVTGGNYEQYF.

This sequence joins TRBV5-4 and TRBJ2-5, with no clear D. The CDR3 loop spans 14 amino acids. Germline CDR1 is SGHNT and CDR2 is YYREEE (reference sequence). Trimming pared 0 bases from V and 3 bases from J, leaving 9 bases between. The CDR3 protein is CASSLVGQEETQYF. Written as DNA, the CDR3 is TGTGCCAGCAGCTTGGTAGGCCAGGAAGAGACCCAGTACTTC. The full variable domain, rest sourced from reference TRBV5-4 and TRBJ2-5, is ETGVTQSPTHLIKTRGQQVTLRCSSQSGHNTVSWYQQALGQGPQFIFQYYREEENGRGNFPPRFSGLQFPNYSSELNVNALELDDSALYLCASSLVGQEETQYFGPGTRLLVL.

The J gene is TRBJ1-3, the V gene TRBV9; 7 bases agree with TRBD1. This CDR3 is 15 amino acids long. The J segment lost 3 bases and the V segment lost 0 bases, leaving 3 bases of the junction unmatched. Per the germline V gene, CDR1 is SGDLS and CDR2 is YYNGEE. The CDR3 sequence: CASSVGGGGGNTIYF. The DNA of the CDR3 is TGTGCCAGCAGCGTAGGAGGGGGCGGTGGAAACACCATATATTTT.

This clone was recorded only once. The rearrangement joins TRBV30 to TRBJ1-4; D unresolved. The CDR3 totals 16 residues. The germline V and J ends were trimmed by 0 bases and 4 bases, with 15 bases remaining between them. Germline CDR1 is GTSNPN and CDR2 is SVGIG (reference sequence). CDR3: CAWSVVPVRVNEKLFF. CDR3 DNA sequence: TGTGCCTGGAGTGTAGTTCCCGTGCGGGTTAATGAAAAACTGTTTTTT.

This CDR3 is CASSQESFGLAGVEQFF. CDR3 DNA: TGTGCCAGCAGCCAAGAAAGTTTCGGACTAGCGGGAGTCGAGCAGTTCTTC. The chain is built from TRBV14 and TRBJ2-1, with 13 bases identical to TRBD2. Germline CDR1 and CDR2: SGHDN and FVKESK. V dropped 0 bases and J dropped 10; count of bases not matched to a gene: 9. The CDR3 has 17 residues.

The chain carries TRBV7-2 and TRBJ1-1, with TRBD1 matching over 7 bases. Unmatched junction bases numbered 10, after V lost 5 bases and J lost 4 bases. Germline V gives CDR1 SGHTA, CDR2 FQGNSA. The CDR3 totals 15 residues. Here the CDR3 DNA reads TGTGCCAGCAGCGAATGGGACAGCGAGGGCACTGAAGCTTTCTTT. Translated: CASSEWDSEGTEAFF.

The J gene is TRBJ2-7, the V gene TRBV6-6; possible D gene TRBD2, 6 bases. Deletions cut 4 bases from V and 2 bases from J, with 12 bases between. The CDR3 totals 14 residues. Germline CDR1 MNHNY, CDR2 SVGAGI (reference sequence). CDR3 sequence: CASSSSGAPYEQYF. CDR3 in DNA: TGTGCCAGCAGTTCCTCGGGAGCCCCCTACGAGCAGTACTTC.

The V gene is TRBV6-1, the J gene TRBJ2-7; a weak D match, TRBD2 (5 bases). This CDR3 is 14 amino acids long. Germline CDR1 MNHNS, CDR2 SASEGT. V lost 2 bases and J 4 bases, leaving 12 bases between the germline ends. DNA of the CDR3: TGTGCCAGCAGTGAATTCGGGGTTGAGTACGAGCAGTACTTC. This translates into CASSEFGVEYEQYF.

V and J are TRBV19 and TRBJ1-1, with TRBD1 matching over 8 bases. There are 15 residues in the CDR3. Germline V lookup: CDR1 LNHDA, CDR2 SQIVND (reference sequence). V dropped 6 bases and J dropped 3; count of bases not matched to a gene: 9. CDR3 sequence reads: CASSLQGEGYTEAFF. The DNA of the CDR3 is TGTGCCAGTAGCCTACAGGGGGAAGGGTACACTGAAGCTTTCTTT.

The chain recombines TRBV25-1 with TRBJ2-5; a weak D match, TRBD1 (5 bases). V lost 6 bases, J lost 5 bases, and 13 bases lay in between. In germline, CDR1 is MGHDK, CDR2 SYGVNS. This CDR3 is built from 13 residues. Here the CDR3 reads CASRSRVLETQYF. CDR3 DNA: TGTGCCAGCAGAAGCAGGGTTTTGGAGACCCAGTACTTC.

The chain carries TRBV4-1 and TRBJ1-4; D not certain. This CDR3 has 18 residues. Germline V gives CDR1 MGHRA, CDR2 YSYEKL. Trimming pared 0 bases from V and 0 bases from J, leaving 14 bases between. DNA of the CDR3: TGCGCCAGCAGCCAAGAGCCTTACCCAGGAGCAACTAATGAAAAACTGTTTTTT. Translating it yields CASSQEPYPGATNEKLFF.

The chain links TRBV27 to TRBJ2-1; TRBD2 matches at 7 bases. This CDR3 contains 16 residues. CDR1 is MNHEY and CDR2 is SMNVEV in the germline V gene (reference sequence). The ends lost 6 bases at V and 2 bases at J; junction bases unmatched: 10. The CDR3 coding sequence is TGTGCCAGCAGCCAAGGCCCGGGAGGACCCTACAATGAGCAGTTCTTC. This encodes CASSQGPGGPYNEQFF.

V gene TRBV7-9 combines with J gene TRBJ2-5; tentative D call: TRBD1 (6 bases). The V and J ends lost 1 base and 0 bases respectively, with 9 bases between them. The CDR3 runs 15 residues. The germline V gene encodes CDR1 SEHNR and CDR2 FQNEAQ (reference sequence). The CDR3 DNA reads TGTGCCAGCAGCTTAGTATGGACAGACCAAGAGACCCAGTACTTC. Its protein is CASSLVWTDQETQYF.

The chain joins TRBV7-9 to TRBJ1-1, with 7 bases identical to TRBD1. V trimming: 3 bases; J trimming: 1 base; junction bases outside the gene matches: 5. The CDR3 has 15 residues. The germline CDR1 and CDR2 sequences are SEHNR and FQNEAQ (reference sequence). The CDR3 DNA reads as TGTGCCAGCAGCTTTGCAGGGGGTCGGAACACTGAAGCTTTCTTT. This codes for CASSFAGGRNTEAFF.

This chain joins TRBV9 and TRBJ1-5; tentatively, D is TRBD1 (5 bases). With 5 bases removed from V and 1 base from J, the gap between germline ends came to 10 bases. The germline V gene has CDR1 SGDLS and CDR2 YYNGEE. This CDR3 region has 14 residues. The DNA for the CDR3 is TGTGCCAGCAGTGGGGGAATGAGCAATCAGCCCCAGCATTTT. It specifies CASSGGMSNQPQHF.

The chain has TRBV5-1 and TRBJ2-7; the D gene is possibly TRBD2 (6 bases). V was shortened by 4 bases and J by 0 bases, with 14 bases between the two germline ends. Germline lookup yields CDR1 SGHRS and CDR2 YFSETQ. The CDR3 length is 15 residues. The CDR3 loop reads CASSPVEGLSYEQYF. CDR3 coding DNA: TGCGCCAGCAGCCCAGTAGAGGGACTCTCCTACGAGCAGTACTTC.

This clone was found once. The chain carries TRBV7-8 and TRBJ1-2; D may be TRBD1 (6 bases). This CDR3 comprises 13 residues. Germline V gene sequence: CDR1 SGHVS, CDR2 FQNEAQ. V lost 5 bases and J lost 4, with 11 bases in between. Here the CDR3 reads CASSRTALYGYTF. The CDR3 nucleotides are TGTGCCAGCAGCCGGACAGCTCTCTATGGCTACACCTTC.

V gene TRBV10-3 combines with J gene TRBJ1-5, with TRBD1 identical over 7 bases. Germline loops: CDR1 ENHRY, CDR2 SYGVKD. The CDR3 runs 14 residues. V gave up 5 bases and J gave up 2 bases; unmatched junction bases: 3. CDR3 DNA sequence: TGTGCCATCAGTACAGGGGCGGGCAATCAGCCCCAGCATTTT. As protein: CAISTGAGNQPQHF.

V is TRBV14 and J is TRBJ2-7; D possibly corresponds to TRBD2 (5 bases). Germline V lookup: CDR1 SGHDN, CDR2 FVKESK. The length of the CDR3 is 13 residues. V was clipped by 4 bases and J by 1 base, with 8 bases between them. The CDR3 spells CASSLTMSYEQYF. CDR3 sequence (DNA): TGTGCCAGCAGCCTGACTATGTCCTACGAGCAGTACTTC. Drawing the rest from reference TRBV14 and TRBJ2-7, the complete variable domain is EAGVTQFPSHSVIEKGQTVTLRCDPISGHDNLYWYRRVMGKEIKFLLHFVKESKQDESGMPNNRFLAERTGGTYSTLKVQPAELEDSGVYFCASSLTMSYEQYFGPGTRLTVT.

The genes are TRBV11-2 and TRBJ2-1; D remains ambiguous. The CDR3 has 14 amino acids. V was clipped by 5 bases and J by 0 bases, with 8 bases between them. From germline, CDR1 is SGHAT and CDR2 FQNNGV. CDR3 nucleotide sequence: TGTGCCAGCAGCCGGTTTACCTCCTACAATGAGCAGTTCTTC. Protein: CASSRFTSYNEQFF.

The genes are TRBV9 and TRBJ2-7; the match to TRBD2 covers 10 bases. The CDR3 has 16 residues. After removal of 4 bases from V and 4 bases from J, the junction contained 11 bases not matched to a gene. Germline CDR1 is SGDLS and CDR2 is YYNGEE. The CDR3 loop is CASSTSSSGSMYEQYF. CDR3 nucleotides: TGTGCCAGCAGCACAAGCTCTAGCGGGAGTATGTACGAGCAGTACTTC.

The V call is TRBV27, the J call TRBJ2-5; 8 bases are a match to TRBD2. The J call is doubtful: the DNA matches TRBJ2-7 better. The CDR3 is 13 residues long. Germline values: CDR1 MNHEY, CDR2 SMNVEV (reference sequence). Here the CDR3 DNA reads TGTGCCAGCAGTTTCGGGAGGGTCTACGAGCAGTACTTC. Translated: CASSFGRVYEQYF.

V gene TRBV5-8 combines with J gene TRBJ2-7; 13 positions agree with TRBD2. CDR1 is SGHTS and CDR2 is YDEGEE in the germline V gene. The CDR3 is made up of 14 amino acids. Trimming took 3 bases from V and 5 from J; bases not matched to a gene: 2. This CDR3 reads CASSSGTSGNEQYF. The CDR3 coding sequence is TGTGCCAGCAGCTCAGGGACTAGCGGGAACGAGCAGTACTTC.

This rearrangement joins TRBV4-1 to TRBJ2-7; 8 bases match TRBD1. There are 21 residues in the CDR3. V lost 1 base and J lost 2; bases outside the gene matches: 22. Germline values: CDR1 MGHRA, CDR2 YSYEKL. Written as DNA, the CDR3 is TGCGCCAGCAGCCAAGCGGACAGGGTTGCGGCCACGCTACGAGGGGCCTACGAGCAGTACTTC. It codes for CASSQADRVAATLRGAYEQYF.

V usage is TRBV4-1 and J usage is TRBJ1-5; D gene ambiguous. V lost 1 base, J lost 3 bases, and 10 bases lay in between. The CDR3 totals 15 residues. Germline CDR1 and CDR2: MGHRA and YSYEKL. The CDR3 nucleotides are TGCGCCAGCAGCCAAGCCGGCACCTACAATCAGCCCCAGCATTTT. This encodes CASSQAGTYNQPQHF.

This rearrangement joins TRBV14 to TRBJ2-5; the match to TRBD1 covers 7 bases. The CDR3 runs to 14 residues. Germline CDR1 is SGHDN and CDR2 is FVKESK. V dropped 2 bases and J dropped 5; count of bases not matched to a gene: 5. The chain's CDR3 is CASSQITGVETQYF. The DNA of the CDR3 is TGTGCCAGCAGCCAAATCACAGGGGTGGAGACCCAGTACTTC.

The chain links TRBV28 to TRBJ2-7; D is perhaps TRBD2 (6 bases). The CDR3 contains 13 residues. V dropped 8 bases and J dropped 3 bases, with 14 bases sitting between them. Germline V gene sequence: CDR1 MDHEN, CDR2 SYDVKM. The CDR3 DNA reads TGTGCCAGCTTACCTTACGGGAGCTACGAGCAGTACTTC. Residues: CASLPYGSYEQYF.

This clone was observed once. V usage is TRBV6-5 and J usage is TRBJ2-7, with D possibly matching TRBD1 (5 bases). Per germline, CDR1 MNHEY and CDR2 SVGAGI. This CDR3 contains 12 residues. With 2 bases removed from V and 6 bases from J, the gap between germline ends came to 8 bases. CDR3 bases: TGTGCCAGCAGTTACAGGGGCGGCGAGCAGTACTTC. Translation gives CASSYRGGEQYF.

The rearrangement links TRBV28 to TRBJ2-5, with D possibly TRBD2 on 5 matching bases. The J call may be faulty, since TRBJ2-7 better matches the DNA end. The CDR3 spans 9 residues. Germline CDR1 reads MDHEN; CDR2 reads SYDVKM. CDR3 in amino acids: CAAGYEQYF. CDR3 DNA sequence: TGTGCTGCGGGCTACGAGCAGTACTTC.

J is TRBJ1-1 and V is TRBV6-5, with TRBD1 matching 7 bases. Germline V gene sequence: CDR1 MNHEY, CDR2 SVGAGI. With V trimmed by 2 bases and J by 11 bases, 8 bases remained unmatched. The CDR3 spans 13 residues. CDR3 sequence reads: CASSYGTALEAFF. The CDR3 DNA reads TGTGCCAGCAGTTACGGGACAGCCCTAGAGGCTTTCTTT.

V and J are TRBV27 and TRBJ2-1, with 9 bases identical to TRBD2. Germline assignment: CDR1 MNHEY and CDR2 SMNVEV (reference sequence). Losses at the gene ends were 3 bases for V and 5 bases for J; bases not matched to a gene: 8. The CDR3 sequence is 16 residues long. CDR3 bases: TGTGCCAGCAGTTTCGTCTCAGCGGGAGGCCACAATGAGCAGTTCTTC. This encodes CASSFVSAGGHNEQFF.

The chain's CDR3 is CASSSPDRGRNEQFF. The CDR3 DNA is TGTGCCAGCAGCTCACCGGACAGGGGGCGGAATGAGCAGTTCTTC. The gene calls are TRBV7-9 and TRBJ2-1, with 11 bases fitting TRBD1. The CDR3 runs to 15 residues. CDR1 SEHNR and CDR2 FQNEAQ come from the germline V gene (reference sequence). The V gene end was trimmed by 4 bases and the J gene end by 7 bases; junction bases not matched to a gene: 6.